This T cell receptor (beta chain) was recovered during a study of CD8 T cells in ankylosing spondylitis. Overall study findings and caveats: Enrichment of disease-linked clones was reportedly significant in matched ankylosing spondylitis synovial fluid.

In TCRdb, the 5' RACE reads were re-called with MiXCR into one record per CDR3 protein. The sample records 210,000 or so distinct CDR3 sequences, roughly 25% being singletons. The CDR3 is 14 amino acids. V lost 3 bases, J lost 8 bases, and 7 bases stayed unmatched. The germline V gene encodes CDR1 ENHRY and CDR2 SYGVKD. Many counts were recorded for this clonotype. Antigen unknown. The chain carries TRBV10-3 and TRBJ2-1, with 7 bases fitting TRBD2. Specimen: blood, either unsorted or a sorted T cell fraction (not recorded which). The sequence came from a male donor with ankylosing spondylitis or in good health (not recorded which). The CDR3 DNA follows: TGTGCCATCAGTGACGGGGGAGGGCCTGATGAGCAGTTCTTC. Protein product: CAISDGGGPDEQFF.